This T cell receptor (beta chain) comes out of a study of shared clonotypes between healthy human individuals. In the study overall: CD4 naive and memory got three plates each, CD8 naive two, CD8 memory one.

Regarding this clone: The antigen remains unidentified.

Overall study results and limits: The study drew on few donors, limiting represented genetic and exposure-history diversity. Non-shared clonotypes had lower generation probabilities than clonotypes shared by all four sorted-subset donors.

Libraries were prepared by immunoSEQ multiplex PCR; TCRdb keeps only in-frame clonotypes and omits some of them. The table has hundreds of thousands of clones, approximately 95% seen once; the top ten hold around 0.12%. CD45RO-negative, CCR7-positively selected cells formed the naive CD8 fraction, excluding terminally differentiated effector memory CD45RA+ cells. Every contributor of samples was a Caucasian grown-up residing in Nashville, Tennessee. This receptor was identified in a woman aged 25 to 39 in good health. Sequencing used naive CD8+ T cells sorted from blood.

The CDR3 sequence: CASREGLQEQYF. For the CDR3, the DNA is TGTGCCAGCAGGGAGGGCCTCCAAGAGCAGTACTTC. V usage is TRBV13 and J usage is TRBJ2-7; tentatively, D is TRBD2 (6 bases). Germline V CDR1 and CDR2: PRHDT, FYEKMQ (reference sequence). The CDR3 spans 12 residues. V shed 6 bases and J shed 7 bases, with 13 bases lying between them.